Listed below are T cell receptor beta chains from one sample, sequenced in a study of T cell responses to AZD1222 COVID-19 vaccine. Produced via immunoSEQ multiplex PCR; TCRdb's table is partial and in-frame only. The data hold roughly 120,000 clones, with roughly nine tenths observed a single time. The sample in question was peripheral blood, obtained on day 0 of AZD1222 vaccination. These receptor sequences come from an adult in good health. Both conserved end residues are part of each CDR3. A D gene is named only where the DNA matches it firmly. Not every row has a clone size; where given, it reads once, few, many or a size class.

>.|TRBJ1-1|TRBV9|TRBD1
TGTGCCAGCAGCTTTGACAGGGGGGACACTGAAGCTTTCTTT
CASSFDRGDTEAFF
>once|TRBJ2-3|TRBV2|TRBD2
TGTGCCAGCAGTGCGGGAGAGCGGGGGGCTTTT
CASSAGERGAF
>.|TRBJ1-2|TRBV30|.
TGTGCCTGTCGGCCTAACTCTGGCTACACCTTC
CACRPNSGYTF
>.|TRBJ1-1|TRBV7-3|.
TGTGCCAGCAGCTTAAACGGCAACACTGAAGCTTTCTTT
CASSLNGNTEAFF
>.|TRBJ1-6|TRBV5-6|.
.
CASSFGSGPSPLHF
>.|TRBJ1-1|TRBV5-4|.
TGTGCCAGCAGCACCGCACAGGGTTTGTACACTGAAGCTTTCTTT
CASSTAQGLYTEAFF
>.|TRBJ2-1|TRBV5-6|.
TGTGCCAGCCCCGGGACGGGACGAAATGAGCAGTTCTTC
CASPGTGRNEQFF
>.|TRBJ2-7|TRBV7-9|.
TGTGCCAGCAGCTTAGGTGCGGTCGAGCAGTACTTC
CASSLGAVEQYF
>once|TRBJ2-2|TRBV6-5|.
TGTGCCAGCAGTTACATCATACCGCACACCGGGGAGCTGTTTTTT
CASSYIIPHTGELFF
>.|TRBJ1-2|TRBV7-9|TRBD1
TGTGCCAGCAGCATCCGGGACAGAGCGGGTGGCTACACCTTC
CASSIRDRAGGYTF